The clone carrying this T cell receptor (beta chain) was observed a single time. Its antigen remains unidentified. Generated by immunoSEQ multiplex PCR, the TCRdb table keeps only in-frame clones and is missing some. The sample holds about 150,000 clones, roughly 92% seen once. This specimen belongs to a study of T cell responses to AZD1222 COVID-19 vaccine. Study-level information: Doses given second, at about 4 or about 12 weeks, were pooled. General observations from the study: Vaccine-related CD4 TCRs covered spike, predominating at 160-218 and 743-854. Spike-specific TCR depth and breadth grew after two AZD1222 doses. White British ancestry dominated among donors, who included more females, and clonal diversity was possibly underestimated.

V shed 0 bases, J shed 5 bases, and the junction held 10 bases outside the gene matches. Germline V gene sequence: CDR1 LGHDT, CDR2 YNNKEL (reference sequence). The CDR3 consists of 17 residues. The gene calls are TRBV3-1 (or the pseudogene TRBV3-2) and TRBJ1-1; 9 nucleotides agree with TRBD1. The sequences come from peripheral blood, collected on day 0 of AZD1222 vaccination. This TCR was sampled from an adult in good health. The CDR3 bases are TGTGCCAGCAGCCAAGATAGGGGGACAGGGAGTTGGACTGAAGCTTTCTTT. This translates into CASSQDRGTGSWTEAFF.